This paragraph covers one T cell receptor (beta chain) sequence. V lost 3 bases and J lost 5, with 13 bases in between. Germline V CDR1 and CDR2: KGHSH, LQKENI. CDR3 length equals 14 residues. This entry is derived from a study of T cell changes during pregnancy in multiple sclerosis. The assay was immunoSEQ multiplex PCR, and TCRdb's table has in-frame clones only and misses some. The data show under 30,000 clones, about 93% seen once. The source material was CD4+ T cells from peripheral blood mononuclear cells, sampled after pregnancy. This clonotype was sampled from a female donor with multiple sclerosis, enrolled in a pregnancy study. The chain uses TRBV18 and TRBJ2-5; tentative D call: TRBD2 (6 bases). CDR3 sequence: CASSPGRGPETQYF. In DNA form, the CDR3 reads TGTGCCAGCTCACCCGGGCGGGGACCCGAGACCCAGTACTTC.